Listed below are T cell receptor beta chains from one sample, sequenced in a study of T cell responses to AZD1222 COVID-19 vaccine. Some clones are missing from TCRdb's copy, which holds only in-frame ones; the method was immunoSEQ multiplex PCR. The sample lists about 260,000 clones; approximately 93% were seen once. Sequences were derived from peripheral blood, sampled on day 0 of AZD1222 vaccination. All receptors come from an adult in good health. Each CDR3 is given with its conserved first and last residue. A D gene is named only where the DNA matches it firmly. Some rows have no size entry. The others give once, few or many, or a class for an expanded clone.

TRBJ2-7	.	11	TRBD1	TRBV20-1	CSAPTGYEQYF	TGCAGTGCTCCGACAGGGTACGAGCAGTACTTC
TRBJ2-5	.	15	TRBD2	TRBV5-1	CASSLTGGQQETQYF	TGCGCCAGCAGCTTGACGGGAGGGCAGCAAGAGACCCAGTACTTC
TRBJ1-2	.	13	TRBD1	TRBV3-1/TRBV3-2	CASSFRDRGGYTF	TGTGCCAGCAGCTTCCGGGACAGGGGTGGCTACACCTTC
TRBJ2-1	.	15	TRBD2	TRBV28	CASSRTSGRPNEQFF	TGTGCCAGCAGCCGTACTAGCGGGAGGCCCAATGAGCAGTTCTTC
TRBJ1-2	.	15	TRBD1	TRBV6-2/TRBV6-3	CASSVRQGGIYGYTF	TGTGCCAGCAGTGTAAGACAGGGCGGGATCTATGGCTACACCTTC
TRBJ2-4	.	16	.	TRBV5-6	CASSAYREYTKNIQYF	TGTGCCAGCAGCGCCTACAGGGAGTATACCAAAAACATTCAGTACTTC
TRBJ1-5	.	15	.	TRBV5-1	CASSLDTGMGQPQHF	TGCGCCAGCAGCTTGGATACAGGAATGGGTCAGCCCCAGCATTTT
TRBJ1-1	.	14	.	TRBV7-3	CASSLTLTGTEAFF	TGTGCCAGCAGCTTAACGCTAACAGGGACTGAAGCTTTCTTT
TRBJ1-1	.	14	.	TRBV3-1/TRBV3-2	CASSPQGRAVGAFF	TGTGCCAGCAGCCCCCAGGGCAGGGCCGTAGGAGCTTTCTTT
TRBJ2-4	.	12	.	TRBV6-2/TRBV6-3	CASSIAKNIQYF	TGTGCCAGCAGTATAGCCAAAAACATTCAGTACTTC
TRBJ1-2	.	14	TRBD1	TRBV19	CASSRLTGVGGYTF	TGTGCCAGTAGTAGACTGACAGGGGTTGGGGGCTACACCTTC
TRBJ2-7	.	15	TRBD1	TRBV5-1	CASSAWTGVGYEQYF	TGCGCCAGCAGCGCCTGGACAGGGGTAGGGTACGAGCAGTACTTC
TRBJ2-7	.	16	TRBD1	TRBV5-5	CASSSDRGREMYEQYF	TGTGCCAGCAGCTCCGACAGGGGGCGCGAAATGTACGAGCAGTACTTC
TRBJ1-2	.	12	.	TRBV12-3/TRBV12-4	CASSSKGFGYTF	TGTGCCAGCAGTAGCAAGGGTTTTGGCTACACCTTC
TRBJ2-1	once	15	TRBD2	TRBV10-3	CAISGGASGYNEQFF	TGTGCCATCAGTGGGGGAGCTAGCGGCTACAATGAGCAGTTCTTC
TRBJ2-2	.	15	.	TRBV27	CASRPRTFYTGELFF	TGTGCCAGCAGACCAAGGACATTTTACACCGGGGAGCTGTTTTTT
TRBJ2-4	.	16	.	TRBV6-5	CASSYSWTGPKNIQYF	TGTGCCAGCAGTTACTCGTGGACGGGCCCCAAAAACATTCAGTACTTC
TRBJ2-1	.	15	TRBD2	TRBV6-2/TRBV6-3	CASSLAGGLRNEQFF	TGTGCCAGCAGCCTAGCGGGGGGCTTGAGGAATGAGCAGTTCTTC
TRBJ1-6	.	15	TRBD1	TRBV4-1	CASSQDLRGHSPLHF	TGCGCCAGCAGCCAAGACCTAAGGGGGCATTCACCCCTCCACTTT
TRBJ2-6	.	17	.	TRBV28	CASSLTGFSSGANVLTF	TGTGCCAGCAGTCTAACAGGGTTCTCCTCTGGGGCCAACGTCCTGACTTTC
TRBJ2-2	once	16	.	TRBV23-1	CASPHPRAGESGELFF	TGCGCCAGCCCCCACCCCCGTGCAGGGGAGAGCGGGGAGCTGTTTTTT
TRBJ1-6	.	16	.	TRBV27	CASKAGRSSYNSPLHF	TGTGCCAGCAAGGCCGGCAGGAGCTCCTATAATTCACCCCTCCACTTT